A single sample gave rise to the 16 T cell receptor beta chains below, sequenced in a study of T cell repertoires in cytomegalovirus infection. TCRdb processed the reads anew with MiXCR; each CDR3 protein has one entry. The sample holds 680,000 or so distinct CDR3 sequences; 33% are singletons and the top ten take 15% to 20%. These receptors' targets are unknown. Sequenced here: cultured PBMCs, sampled from culture after CMV antigen stimulation. These receptors came from a human donor in good health (CMV status not recorded). Some clones in this sample may be carry-over from other donors' samples.

This clonotype came up a few times. This sequence joins TRBV6-5 and TRBJ2-7, with 10 bases fitting TRBD1. Germline V gene data show CDR1 as MNHEY and CDR2 as SVGAGI. Germline trimming cut 5 bases from V and 5 bases from J; bases unmatched to any gene: 12. The CDR3 has 16 residues. The CDR3 loop reads CASSPSGGTGVNEQYF. In nucleotides, the CDR3 is TGTGCCAGCAGTCCCTCAGGGGGGACAGGGGTGAACGAGCAGTACTTC.

This chain links TRBV6-2 or TRBV6-3 with TRBJ2-5; 9 bases line up with TRBD2. The germline V gene encodes CDR1 MNHEY and CDR2 SVGEGT. There are 15 residues in the CDR3. Unmatched junction bases numbered 10, after V lost 6 bases and J lost 5 bases. The CDR3 DNA reads TGTGCCAGCAGCCTCTTTGTAGCGGGAGAGGAGACCCAGTACTTC. Translated, it gives CASSLFVAGEETQYF.

In this sample, this clonotype turned up many times. V is TRBV7-2 and J is TRBJ2-7, with TRBD1 as a possible D gene (6 bases). V dropped 4 bases and J dropped 2 bases, with 15 bases sitting between them. CDR3 size: 15 residues. Germline-derived CDR1 and CDR2 are SGHTA and FQGNSA. CDR3 sequence (DNA): TGTGCCAGCAGCTATCTGGGGGCAGGCGCCTACGAGCAGTACTTC. Encoded protein: CASSYLGAGAYEQYF.

This sequence joins TRBV18 and TRBJ2-3; the match to TRBD1 covers 8 bases. The V gene's germline CDR1 is KGHSH and CDR2 LQKENI. V shed 5 bases, J shed 0 bases, and the junction held 7 bases outside the gene matches. The CDR3 spans 16 residues. This CDR3 is CASSSRTGTSTDTQYF. The CDR3 DNA reads as TGTGCCAGCTCATCCCGGACAGGGACTAGCACAGATACGCAGTATTTT.

This clonotype was seen ten or more times. The V call is TRBV12-3 or TRBV12-4, the J call TRBJ1-5; TRBD1 is a possible D gene (6 bases). The CDR3 runs to 14 residues. The V end was cut by 1 base, the J end by 3 bases, with 7 bases between. The CDR3 nucleotides are TGTGCCAGCAGTTTAGGGGACAACAATCAGCCCCAGCATTTT. Its translation: CASSLGDNNQPQHF.

This clonotype was seen a single time. The chain has TRBV2 and TRBJ1-1; 8 nucleotides agree with TRBD1. Germline loops: CDR1 SNHLY, CDR2 FYNNEI. This CDR3 spans 15 amino acids. The V gene end was trimmed by 3 bases and the J gene end by 2 bases; junction bases not matched to a gene: 5. CDR3 DNA sequence: TGTGCCAGCAGTGATCAGGGGGCCGGTAACACTGAAGCTTTCTTT. Protein product: CASSDQGAGNTEAFF.

The chain uses TRBV4-1 and TRBJ1-4; tentative D call: TRBD1 (6 bases). Trimming pared 1 base from V and 8 bases from J, leaving 23 bases between. The CDR3 consists of 18 residues. Germline V lookup: CDR1 MGHRA, CDR2 YSYEKL. The CDR3 sequence is CASSQGGRGGLLGEKLFF. The CDR3 DNA reads as TGCGCCAGCAGCCAAGGAGGGCGCGGGGGGCTTTTAGGAGAAAAACTGTTTTTT.

This sequence joins TRBV3-1 and TRBJ2-2, with 8 nucleotides matching TRBD2. The CDR3 loop spans 13 amino acids. With 8 bases clipped from V and 6 bases from J, the junction kept 5 bases outside the gene matches. CDR1 LGHDT and CDR2 YNNKEL come from the germline V gene (reference sequence). CDR3 residues: CASPGGFAGELFF. For the CDR3, the DNA is TGTGCCAGCCCGGGAGGGTTCGCCGGGGAGCTGTTTTTT. Drawing the rest from reference TRBV3-1 and TRBJ2-2, the complete variable domain is DTAVSQTPKYLVTQMGNDKSIKCEQNLGHDTMYWYKQDSKKFLKIMFSYNNKELIINETVPNRFSPKSPDKAHLNLHINSLELGDSAVYFCASPGGFAGELFFGEGSRLTVL.

The sample holds many counts of this clonotype. CDR3 sequence: CASRPDIAGASTDTQYF. DNA for the CDR3: TGTGCCAGCAGACCAGATATAGCGGGAGCCAGCACAGATACGCAGTATTTT. The genes are TRBV7-2 and TRBJ2-3; 9 bases match TRBD2. The CDR3 runs 17 residues. The V and J ends lost 6 bases and 0 bases, in that order; junction bases with no gene match: 10. Germline V lookup: CDR1 SGHTA, CDR2 FQGNSA.

V is TRBV2 and J is TRBJ2-3; D is perhaps TRBD1 (6 bases). V was shortened by 7 bases and J by 4 bases, with 15 bases between the two germline ends. Germline V gene data show CDR1 as SNHLY and CDR2 as FYNNEI. This CDR3 spans 14 amino acids. CDR3 coding DNA: TGTGCCAGCACAGCCCTGGGGGCCGCAGATACGCAGTATTTT. Protein sequence: CASTALGAADTQYF.

The sample holds a few counts of this clonotype. This rearrangement joins TRBV4-1 to TRBJ1-1; D unresolved. Germline V gene sequence: CDR1 MGHRA, CDR2 YSYEKL. This CDR3 is 15 amino acids long. V was trimmed by 2 bases and J by 0 bases, leaving 10 bases between them. CDR3 region: CASSQFQTMNTEAFF. The CDR3, as DNA: TGCGCCAGCAGCCAATTCCAGACCATGAACACTGAAGCTTTCTTT.

This clonotype was picked up a small number of times. The chain is built from TRBV7-2 and TRBJ2-3; 8 nucleotides agree with TRBD2. This CDR3 comprises 12 residues. The V segment lost 3 bases and the J segment 14 bases; nucleotides outside the gene matches: 7. Per the germline V gene, CDR1 is SGHTA and CDR2 is FQGNSA. Written as DNA, the CDR3 is TGTGCCAGCAGCTTTAGCGGGGATATTAGGTATTTT. This sequence encodes CASSFSGDIRYF.

The gene calls are TRBV7-8 and TRBJ1-1, with TRBD1 as a possible D gene (5 bases). In germline, CDR1 is SGHVS, CDR2 FQNEAQ. Trimming removed 4 bases from V and 3 bases from J, with 9 bases in between. The CDR3 extends over 13 amino acids. The CDR3 loop is CASSSLGDTEAFF. DNA for the CDR3: TGTGCCAGCAGCTCACTGGGGGACACTGAAGCTTTCTTT. Variable domain in full (rest from reference TRBV7-8 and TRBJ1-1): GAGVSQSPRYKVAKRGQDVALRCDPISGHVSLFWYQQALGQGPEFLTYFQNEAQLDKSGLPSDRFFAERPEGSVSTLKIQRTQQEDSAVYLCASSSLGDTEAFFGQGTRLTVV.

The chain uses TRBV4-1 and TRBJ2-1; the match to TRBD2 covers 7 bases. This CDR3 spans 15 amino acids. Germline V gives CDR1 MGHRA, CDR2 YSYEKL. V gave up 5 bases and J gave up 0 bases; unmatched junction bases: 4. The CDR3 DNA is TGCGCCAGCAGCTATATAGCGGGCTCCTACAATGAGCAGTTCTTC. Amino acids: CASSYIAGSYNEQFF.

V and J are TRBV12-3 or TRBV12-4 and TRBJ2-2; D perhaps matches TRBD1 (5 bases). This CDR3 region has 13 residues. V was shortened by 3 bases and J by 8 bases, with 10 bases between the two germline ends. CDR3 in amino acids: CASSFWGLGELFF. The CDR3 DNA follows: TGTGCCAGCAGTTTTTGGGGCCTGGGGGAGCTGTTTTTT.

This clonotype was found a few times. The gene calls are TRBV7-9 and TRBJ2-7, with a tentative D call TRBD2 (6 bases). This CDR3 is 14 amino acids long. Between the trimmed V and J ends, which lost 1 base and 2 bases, there was a span of 9 bases. The germline V gene has CDR1 SEHNR and CDR2 FQNEAQ (reference sequence). CDR3 residues: CASSLDGGTYEQYF. The CDR3, as DNA: TGTGCCAGCAGCTTAGATGGGGGGACCTACGAGCAGTACTTC.